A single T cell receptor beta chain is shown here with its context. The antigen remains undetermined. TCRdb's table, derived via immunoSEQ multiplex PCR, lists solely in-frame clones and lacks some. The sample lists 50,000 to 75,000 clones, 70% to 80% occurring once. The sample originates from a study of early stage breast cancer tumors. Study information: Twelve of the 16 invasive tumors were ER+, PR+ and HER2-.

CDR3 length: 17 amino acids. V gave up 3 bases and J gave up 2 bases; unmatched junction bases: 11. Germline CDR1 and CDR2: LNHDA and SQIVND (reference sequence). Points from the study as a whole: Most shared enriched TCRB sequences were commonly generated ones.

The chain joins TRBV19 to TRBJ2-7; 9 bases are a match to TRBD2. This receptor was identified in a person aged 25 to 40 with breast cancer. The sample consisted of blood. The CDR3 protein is CASSIVLAGKGAYEQYF. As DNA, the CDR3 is TGTGCCAGTAGTATCGTCCTAGCGGGAAAGGGGGCCTACGAGCAGTACTTC.